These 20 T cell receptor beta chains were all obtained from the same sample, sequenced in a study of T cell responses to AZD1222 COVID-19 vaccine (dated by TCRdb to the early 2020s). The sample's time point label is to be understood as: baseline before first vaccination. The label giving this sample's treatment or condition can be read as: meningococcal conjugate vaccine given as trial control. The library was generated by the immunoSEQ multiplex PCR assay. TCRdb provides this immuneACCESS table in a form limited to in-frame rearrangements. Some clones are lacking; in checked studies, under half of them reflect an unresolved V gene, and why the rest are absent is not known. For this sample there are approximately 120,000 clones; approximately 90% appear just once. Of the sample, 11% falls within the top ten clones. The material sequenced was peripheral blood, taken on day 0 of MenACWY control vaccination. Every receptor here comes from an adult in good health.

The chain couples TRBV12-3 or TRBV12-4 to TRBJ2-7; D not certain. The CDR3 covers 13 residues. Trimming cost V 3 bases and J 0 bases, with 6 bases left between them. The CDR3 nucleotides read TGTGCCAGCAGTTTTCTCCCCTCCTACGAGCAGTACTTC. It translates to CASSFLPSYEQYF.

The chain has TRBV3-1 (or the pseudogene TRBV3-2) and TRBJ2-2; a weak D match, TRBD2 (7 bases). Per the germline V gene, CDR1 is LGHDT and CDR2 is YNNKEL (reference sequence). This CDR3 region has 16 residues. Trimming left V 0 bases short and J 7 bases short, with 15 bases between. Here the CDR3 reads CASSQEGGGPFGELFF. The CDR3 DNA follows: TGTGCCAGCAGCCAAGAAGGGGGAGGGCCGTTCGGGGAGCTGTTTTTT.

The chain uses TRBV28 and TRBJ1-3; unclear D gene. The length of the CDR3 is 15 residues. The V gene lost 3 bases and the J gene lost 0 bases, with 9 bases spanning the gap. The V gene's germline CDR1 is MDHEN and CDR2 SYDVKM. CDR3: CASSFRGGSGNTIYF. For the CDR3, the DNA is TGTGCCAGCAGTTTCCGGGGAGGCTCTGGAAACACCATATATTTT. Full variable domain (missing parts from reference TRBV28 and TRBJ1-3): DVKVTQSSRYLVKRTGEKVFLECVQDMDHENMFWYRQDPGLGLRLIYFSYDVKMKEKGDIPEGYSVSREKKERFSLILESASTNQTSMYLCASSFRGGSGNTIYFGEGSWLTVV.

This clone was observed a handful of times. CDR3 DNA: TGTGCCAGCTCACCAGGGCTGGTCTCTGGAAACACCATATATTTT. This encodes CASSPGLVSGNTIYF. The chain recombines TRBV18 with TRBJ1-3, with D unresolved. The CDR3 has 15 residues. Germline assignment: CDR1 KGHSH and CDR2 LQKENI. V shed 2 bases and J shed 0 bases, with 8 bases lying between them.

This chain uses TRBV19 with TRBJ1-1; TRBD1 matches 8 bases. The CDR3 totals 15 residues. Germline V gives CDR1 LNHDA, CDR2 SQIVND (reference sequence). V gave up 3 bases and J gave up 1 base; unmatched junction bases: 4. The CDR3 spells CASSIMGTGNTEAFF. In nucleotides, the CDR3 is TGTGCCAGTAGTATCATGGGGACAGGGAACACTGAAGCTTTCTTT.

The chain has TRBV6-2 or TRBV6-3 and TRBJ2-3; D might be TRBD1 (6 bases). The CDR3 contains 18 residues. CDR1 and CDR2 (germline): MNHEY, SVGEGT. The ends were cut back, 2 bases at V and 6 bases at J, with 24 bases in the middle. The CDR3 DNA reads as TGTGCCAGCAGTTACGTTACAGGGTTGGTCGCAAGGGCGGATACGCAGTATTTT. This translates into CASSYVTGLVARADTQYF.

DNA of the CDR3: TGCAGCGTCAGACAGGGGGCGAACACTGAAGCTTTCTTT. This encodes CSVRQGANTEAFF. The rearrangement uses TRBV29-1 and TRBJ1-1; 10 bases agree with TRBD1. This CDR3 spans 13 amino acids. CDR1 is SQVTM, CDR2 ANQGSEA, per germline. V was pared by 6 bases and J by 1 base, with 2 bases of the junction left unmatched.

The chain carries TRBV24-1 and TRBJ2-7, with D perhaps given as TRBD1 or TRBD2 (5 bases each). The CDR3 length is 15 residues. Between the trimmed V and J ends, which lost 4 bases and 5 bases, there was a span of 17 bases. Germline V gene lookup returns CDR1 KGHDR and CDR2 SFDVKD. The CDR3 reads CATSDRDGSLHEQYF. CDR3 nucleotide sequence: TGTGCCACCAGTGACCGGGACGGAAGCCTGCACGAGCAGTACTTC.

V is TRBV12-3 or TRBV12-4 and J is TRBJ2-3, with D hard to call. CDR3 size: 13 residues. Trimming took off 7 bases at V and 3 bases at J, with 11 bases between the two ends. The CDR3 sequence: CASNLRLTDTQYF. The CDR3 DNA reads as TGTGCCAGCAACCTTCGCCTTACAGATACGCAGTATTTT.

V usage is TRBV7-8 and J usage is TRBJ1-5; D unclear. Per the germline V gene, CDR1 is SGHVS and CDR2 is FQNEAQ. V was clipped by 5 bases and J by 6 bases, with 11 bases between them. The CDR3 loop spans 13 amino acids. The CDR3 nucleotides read TGTGCCAGCAGCCAGACCGCAACTCAGCCCCAGCATTTT. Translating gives CASSQTATQPQHF.

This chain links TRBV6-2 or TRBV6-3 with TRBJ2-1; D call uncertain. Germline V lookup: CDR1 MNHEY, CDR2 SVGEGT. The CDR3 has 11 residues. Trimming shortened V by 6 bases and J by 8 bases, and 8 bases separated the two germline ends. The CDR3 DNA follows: TGTGCCAGCAGCCTTAGATATGAGCAGTTCTTC. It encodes CASSLRYEQFF.

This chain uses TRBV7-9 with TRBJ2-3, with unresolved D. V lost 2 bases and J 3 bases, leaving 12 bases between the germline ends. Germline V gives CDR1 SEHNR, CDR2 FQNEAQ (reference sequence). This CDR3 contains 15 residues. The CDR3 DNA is TGTGCCAGCAGCTTACCGGATCGACTTACAGATACGCAGTATTTT. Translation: CASSLPDRLTDTQYF. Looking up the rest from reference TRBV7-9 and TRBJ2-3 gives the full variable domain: DTGVSQNPRHKITKRGQNVTFRCDPISEHNRLYWYRQTLGQGPEFLTYFQNEAQLEKSRLLSDRFSAERPKGSFSTLEIQRTEQGDSAMYLCASSLPDRLTDTQYFGPGTRLTVL.

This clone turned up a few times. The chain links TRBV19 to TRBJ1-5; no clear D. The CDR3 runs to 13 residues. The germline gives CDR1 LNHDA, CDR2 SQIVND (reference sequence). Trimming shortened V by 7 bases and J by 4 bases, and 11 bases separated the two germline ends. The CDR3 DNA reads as TGTGCCAGTACGGTATTCCCTAATCAGCCCCAGCATTTT. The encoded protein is CASTVFPNQPQHF.

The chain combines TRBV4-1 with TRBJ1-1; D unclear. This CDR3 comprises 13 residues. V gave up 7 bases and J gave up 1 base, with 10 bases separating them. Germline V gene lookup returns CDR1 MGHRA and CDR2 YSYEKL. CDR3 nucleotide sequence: TGCGCCAGCAAAAACCAGGAGAACACTGAAGCTTTCTTT. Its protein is CASKNQENTEAFF.

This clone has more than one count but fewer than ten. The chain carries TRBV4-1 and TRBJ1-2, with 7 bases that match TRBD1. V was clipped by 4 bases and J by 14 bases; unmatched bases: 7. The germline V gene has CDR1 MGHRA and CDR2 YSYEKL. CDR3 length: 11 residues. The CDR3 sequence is CASSRDSLWTF. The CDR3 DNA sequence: TGCGCCAGCAGCCGGGACAGTCTCTGGACCTTC.

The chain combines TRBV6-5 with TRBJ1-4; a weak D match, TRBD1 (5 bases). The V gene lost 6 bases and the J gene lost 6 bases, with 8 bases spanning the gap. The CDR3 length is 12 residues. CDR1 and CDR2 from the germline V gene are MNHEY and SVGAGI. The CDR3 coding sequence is TGTGCCAGCAGCGAGACAGATGAAAAACTGTTTTTT. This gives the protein CASSETDEKLFF.

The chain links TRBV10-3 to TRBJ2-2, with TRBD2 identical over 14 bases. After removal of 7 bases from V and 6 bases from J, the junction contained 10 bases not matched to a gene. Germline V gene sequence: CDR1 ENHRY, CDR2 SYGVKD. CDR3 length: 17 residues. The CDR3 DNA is TGTGCCATCAAGCCGGGACTAGCGGGAGCTGCAGCCGGGGAGCTGTTTTTT. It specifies CAIKPGLAGAAAGELFF.

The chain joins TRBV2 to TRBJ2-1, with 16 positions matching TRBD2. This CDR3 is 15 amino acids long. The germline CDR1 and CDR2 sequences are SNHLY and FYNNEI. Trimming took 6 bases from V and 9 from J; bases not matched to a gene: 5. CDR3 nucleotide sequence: TGTGCCAGCAGCCCGGGACTAGCGGGAGGGGGTGAGCAGTTCTTC. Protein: CASSPGLAGGGEQFF.

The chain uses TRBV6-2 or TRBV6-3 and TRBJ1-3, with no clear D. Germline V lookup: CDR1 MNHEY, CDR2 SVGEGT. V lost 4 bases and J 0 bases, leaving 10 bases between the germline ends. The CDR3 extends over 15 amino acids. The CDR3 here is CASSFLGSSGNTIYF. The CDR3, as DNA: TGTGCCAGCAGTTTTTTAGGGAGCTCTGGAAACACCATATATTTT.

The CDR3 sequence: CASSEVRGFSGGVRPQHF. CDR3 nucleotides: TGTGCCAGCAGTGAAGTTAGGGGATTTTCAGGGGGCGTTCGGCCCCAGCATTTT. This chain connects TRBV2 to TRBJ1-5; 8 bases fit TRBD1. Germline trimming cut 1 base from V and 9 bases from J; bases unmatched to any gene: 17. Germline values: CDR1 SNHLY, CDR2 FYNNEI. This CDR3 is built from 18 residues.